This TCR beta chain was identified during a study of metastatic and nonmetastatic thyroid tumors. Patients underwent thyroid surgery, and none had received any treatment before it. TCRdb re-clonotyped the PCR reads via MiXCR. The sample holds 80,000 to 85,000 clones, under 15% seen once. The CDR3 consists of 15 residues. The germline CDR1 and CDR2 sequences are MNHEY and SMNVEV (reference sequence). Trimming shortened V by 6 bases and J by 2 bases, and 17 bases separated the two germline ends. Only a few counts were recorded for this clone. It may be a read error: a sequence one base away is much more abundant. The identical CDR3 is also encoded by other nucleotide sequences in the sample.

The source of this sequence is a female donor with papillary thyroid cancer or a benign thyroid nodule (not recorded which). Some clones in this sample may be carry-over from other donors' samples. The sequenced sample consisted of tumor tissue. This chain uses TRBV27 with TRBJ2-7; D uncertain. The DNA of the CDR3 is TGTGCCAGCAGCCCATCTGTGCTGGAAACCTACGAGCAGTACTTC. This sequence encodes CASSPSVLETYEQYF.